These T cell receptor beta chains were read from a single sample in a study of blood T cell repertoires in COVID-19. The method was immunoSEQ multiplex PCR; TCRdb's version includes in-frame clones alone and lacks a portion of them. The sample holds some 200,000 clones, 80% to 85% seen once. Sequencing used peripheral blood. These receptors were collected from a woman between 25 and 40 years old who had recovered from COVID-19. Each CDR3 is given with its conserved first and last residue. The D gene is left open where the match is weak. Expanded clones are given a class, and other clones once, few, many or no size at all.

>TRBV28|TRBD2|TRBJ2-2|-
CASSLLLPSGKLTGELFF
TGTGCCAGCAGTTTACTTCTACCTAGCGGGAAGTTAACCGGGGAGCTGTTTTTT
>TRBV5-1|TRBD2|TRBJ2-3|once
CASSLRLAGGPQGDTQYF
TGCGCCAGCAGCTTGAGACTAGCGGGAGGCCCTCAGGGAGATACGCAGTATTTT
>TRBV28|TRBD1|TRBJ1-1|once
CASSPPRGLSLNTEAFF
TGTGCCAGCAGTCCCCCCAGGGGGCTATCCCTCAACACTGAAGCTTTCTTT
>TRBV12-5|TRBD2|TRBJ2-1|-
CASGQLAGGLNEQFF
TGTGCTAGTGGTCAGCTAGCGGGAGGGTTGAATGAGCAGTTCTTC
>TRBV27|TRBD2|TRBJ2-7|-
CASSLAGSGRAYEQYF
TGTGCCAGCAGTTTAGCGGGTAGCGGGAGGGCCTACGAGCAGTACTTC
>TRBV2|TRBD1|TRBJ1-6|-
CASSVRQGNNSPLHF
TGTGCCAGCAGCGTTCGACAGGGTAACAATTCACCCCTCCACTTT
>TRBV9|TRBD2|TRBJ2-1|-
CASSPRTSGRVDEQFF
TGTGCCAGCAGCCCTCGGACTAGCGGGAGAGTAGATGAGCAGTTCTTC
>TRBV27|-|TRBJ2-2|-
CASSHFQGSDGELFF
TGTGCCAGCAGTCACTTTCAGGGAAGCGACGGGGAGCTGTTTTTT
>TRBV6-1|-|TRBJ2-1|-
CASSEGAGSYNEQFF
TGTGCCAGCAGTGAAGGGGCGGGCTCCTACAATGAGCAGTTCTTC
>TRBV28|-|TRBJ1-2|-
CASSLAGQLYGYTF
TGTGCCAGCAGTTTAGCCGGACAGCTCTATGGCTACACCTTC
>TRBV3-1/TRBV3-2|-|TRBJ1-1|-
CASSQEGRGVAIGVTEAFF
TGTGCCAGCAGCCAAGAGGGCAGGGGAGTGGCCATCGGGGTGACTGAAGCTTTCTTT
>TRBV30|-|TRBJ1-3|-
CAWSVGRGNTIYF
TGTGCCTGGAGTGTGGGGAGGGGAAACACCATATATTTT
>TRBV5-1|-|TRBJ2-7|few
CASSIRDTFSYEQYF
TGCGCCAGCAGCATCCGGGACACCTTTTCCTACGAGCAGTACTTC
>TRBV27|TRBD1|TRBJ2-7|-
CASQQGSLEYEQYF
TGTGCCAGCCAACAGGGGAGTTTAGAATACGAGCAGTACTTC
>TRBV2|TRBD2|TRBJ2-7|-
CASRPGLAGYEQYF
TGTGCCAGCAGACCGGGACTAGCAGGCTACGAGCAGTACTTC
>TRBV28|-|TRBJ1-5|-
CASSLGAAGNQPQHF
TGTGCCAGCAGCCTGGGGGCGGCGGGCAATCAGCCCCAGCATTTT
>TRBV7-2|-|TRBJ2-1|-
CASSWGLNEQFF
TGTGCCAGCAGCTGGGGACTCAATGAGCAGTTCTTC
>TRBV28|TRBD2|TRBJ2-4|-
CAETSGLAKNIQYF
TGTGCGGAGACTAGCGGCCTAGCCAAAAACATTCAGTACTTC
>TRBV6-5|-|TRBJ1-6|-
CASSYSPQNNSPLHF
TGTGCCAGCAGTTACTCGCCACAGAATAATTCACCCCTCCACTTT
>TRBV5-1|-|TRBJ2-3|once
CASSLSFDTQYF
TGCGCCAGCAGCTTGAGCTTCGATACGCAGTATTTT
>TRBV6-5|TRBD1|TRBJ2-7|once
CASRPDRGRYEQYF
TGTGCCAGCAGGCCCGACAGGGGACGATACGAGCAGTACTTC
>TRBV5-5|-|TRBJ1-2|-
CASSWGGQEGYTF
TGTGCCAGCAGCTGGGGGGGTCAGGAAGGCTACACCTTC
>TRBV6-5|-|TRBJ2-7|-
CASRGYYEQYF
TGTGCCAGCAGGGGCTACTACGAGCAGTACTTC
>TRBV5-1|TRBD2|TRBJ2-1|-
CASSQEASGSGYNEQFF
TGCGCCAGCAGCCAGGAGGCTAGCGGGAGTGGGTACAATGAGCAGTTCTTC
>TRBV30|-|TRBJ1-1|few
CAWSWGTLNTEAFF
TGTGCCTGGAGCTGGGGGACATTGAACACTGAAGCTTTCTTT
>TRBV30|TRBD2|TRBJ2-7|-
CAYLGSGLAGFGQYF
TGTGCCTACCTCGGGTCGGGACTAGCGGGATTTGGGCAGTACTTC
>TRBV30|-|TRBJ1-1|-
CACNSLTGPEAFF
TGTGCCTGTAATTCACTCACAGGCCCTGAAGCTTTCTTT
>TRBV7-3|-|TRBJ2-7|-
CASSLNTLSEQYF
TGTGCCAGCAGCTTGAACACCCTCTCGGAGCAGTACTTC
>TRBV30|TRBD1|TRBJ1-5|-
CAWSWTGGQPQHF
TGTGCCTGGAGTTGGACAGGGGGACAGCCCCAGCATTTT
>TRBV19|TRBD1|TRBJ1-1|-
CASSMIGTGGIEAFF
TGTGCCAGTAGTATGATTGGGACAGGGGGCATTGAAGCTTTCTTT
>TRBV9|TRBD1|TRBJ1-4|-
CASSFGQGQGEKLFF
TGTGCCAGCAGCTTTGGACAGGGGCAGGGAGAAAAACTGTTTTTT
>TRBV18|TRBD1|TRBJ2-2|-
CASRTGRNTGELFF
TGTGCCAGCCGGACAGGGAGGAACACCGGGGAGCTGTTTTTT
>TRBV5-1|-|TRBJ1-3|once
CASSWSPGNGNTIYF
TGCGCCAGCAGCTGGTCCCCGGGAAACGGAAACACCATATATTTT
>TRBV5-1|-|TRBJ1-2|-
CASSLASGSGGYTF
TGCGCCAGCAGCTTGGCCTCAGGGTCGGGTGGCTACACCTTC
>TRBV7-2|-|TRBJ2-5|few
CASSLEVVAIWLTKMTQYF
TGTGCCAGCAGCTTAGAGGTTGTGGCGATCTGGTTGACAAAGATGACCCAGTACTTC
>TRBV7-9|TRBD2|TRBJ2-3|once
CASSLTSGSDTQYF
TGTGCCAGCAGCTTAACTAGCGGGAGTGATACGCAGTATTTT
>TRBV11-3|-|TRBJ2-2|-
CASSLGVSDTGELFF
TGTGCCAGCAGCTTGGGCGTGTCAGACACCGGGGAGCTGTTTTTT
>TRBV28|TRBD2|TRBJ2-7|once
CASSPGGGTYEQYF
TGTGCCAGCAGTCCCGGGGGGGGAACCTACGAGCAGTACTTC
>TRBV5-1|-|TRBJ2-2|few
CASSLDPRDTGELFF
TGCGCCAGCAGCTTGGACCCCCGGGACACCGGGGAGCTGTTTTTT
>TRBV10-2|TRBD1|TRBJ1-5|-
CASSLQGSSNQPQHF
TGCGCCAGCAGTTTACAGGGGAGCAGCAATCAGCCCCAGCATTTT
>TRBV19|-|TRBJ2-7|-
CASSIQGPYEQYF
TGTGCCAGTAGTATACAGGGCCCCTACGAGCAGTACTTC
>TRBV2|-|TRBJ2-7|-
CASSGRGGEQYF
TGTGCCAGCAGTGGAAGGGGCGGCGAGCAGTACTTC
>TRBV7-9|TRBD2|TRBJ2-5|-
CASSMGLAGVSETQYF
TGTGCCAGCAGCATGGGACTAGCGGGAGTTAGCGAGACCCAGTACTTC
>TRBV11-3|TRBD1|TRBJ2-5|-
CASSLGTGTGGQETQYF
TGTGCCAGCAGCTTAGGGACCGGGACAGGGGGCCAAGAGACCCAGTACTTC
>TRBV29-1|TRBD1|TRBJ1-6|-
CSAGQGNNSPLHF
TGCAGCGCAGGACAGGGGAATAATTCACCCCTCCACTTT
>TRBV7-2|-|TRBJ1-2|-
CASSLGQGASYGYTF
TGTGCCAGCAGCTTAGGGCAAGGGGCCTCCTATGGCTACACCTTC
>TRBV29-1|TRBD1|TRBJ1-1|-
CSAEQGSKTEAFF
TGCAGCGCCGAACAGGGGTCTAAAACTGAAGCTTTCTTT
>TRBV29-1|-|TRBJ2-2|-
CSVEGQSTGELFF
TGCAGCGTTGAAGGACAGTCCACCGGGGAGCTGTTTTTT
>TRBV7-8|TRBD2|TRBJ2-1|-
CASSESGRSSYNEQFF
TGTGCCAGCAGCGAGAGCGGGAGAAGCTCCTACAATGAGCAGTTCTTC
>TRBV24-1|-|TRBJ1-6|-
CATSNGNRPSSYNSPLHF
TGTGCCACCAGTAATGGGAACAGGCCTAGCTCCTATAATTCACCCCTCCACTTT
>TRBV6-5|-|TRBJ2-1|-
CASSSSNYNEQFF
TGTGCCAGCAGTAGTAGCAACTACAATGAGCAGTTCTTC
>TRBV30|TRBD2|TRBJ2-1|few
CAWSKGSSGTKNEQFF
TGTGCCTGGAGTAAGGGGTCTAGCGGGACAAAGAATGAGCAGTTCTTC